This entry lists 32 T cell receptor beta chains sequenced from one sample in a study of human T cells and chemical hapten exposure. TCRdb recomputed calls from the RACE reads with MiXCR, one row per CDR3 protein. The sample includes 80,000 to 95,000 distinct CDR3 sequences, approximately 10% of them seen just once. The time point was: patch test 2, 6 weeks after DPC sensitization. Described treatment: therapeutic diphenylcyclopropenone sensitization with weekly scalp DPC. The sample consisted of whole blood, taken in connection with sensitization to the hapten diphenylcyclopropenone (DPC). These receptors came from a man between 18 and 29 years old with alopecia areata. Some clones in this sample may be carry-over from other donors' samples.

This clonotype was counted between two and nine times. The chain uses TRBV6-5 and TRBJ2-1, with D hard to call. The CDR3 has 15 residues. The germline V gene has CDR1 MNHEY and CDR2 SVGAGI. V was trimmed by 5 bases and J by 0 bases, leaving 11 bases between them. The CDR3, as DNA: TGTGCCAGCAGTCTACAGAGGAGCTCCTACAATGAGCAGTTCTTC. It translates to CASSLQRSSYNEQFF.

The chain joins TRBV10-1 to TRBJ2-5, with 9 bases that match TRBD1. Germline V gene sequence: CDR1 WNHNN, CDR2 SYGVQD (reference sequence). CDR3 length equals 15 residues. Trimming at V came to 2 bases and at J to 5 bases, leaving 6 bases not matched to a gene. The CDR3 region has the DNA TGCGCCAGCAGTGAGATGACAGGGGGGGTTGAGACCCAGTACTTC. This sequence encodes CASSEMTGGVETQYF.

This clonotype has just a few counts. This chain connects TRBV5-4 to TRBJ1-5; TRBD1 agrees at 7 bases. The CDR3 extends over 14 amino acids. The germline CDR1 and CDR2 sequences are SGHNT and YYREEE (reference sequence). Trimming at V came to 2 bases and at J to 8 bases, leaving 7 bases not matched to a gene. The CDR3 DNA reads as TGTGCCAGCAGCTTAAAAGGGGGCACGGAGCCCCAGCATTTT. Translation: CASSLKGGTEPQHF. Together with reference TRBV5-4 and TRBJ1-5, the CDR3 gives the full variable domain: ETGVTQSPTHLIKTRGQQVTLRCSSQSGHNTVSWYQQALGQGPQFIFQYYREEENGRGNFPPRFSGLQFPNYSSELNVNALELDDSALYLCASSLKGGTEPQHFGDGTRLSIL.

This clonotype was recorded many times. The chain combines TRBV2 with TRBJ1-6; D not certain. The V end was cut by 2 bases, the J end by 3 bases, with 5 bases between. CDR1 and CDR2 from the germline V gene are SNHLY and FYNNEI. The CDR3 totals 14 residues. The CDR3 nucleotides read TGTGCCAGCAGTGAATTAATCTATAATTCACCCCTCCACTTT. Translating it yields CASSELIYNSPLHF.

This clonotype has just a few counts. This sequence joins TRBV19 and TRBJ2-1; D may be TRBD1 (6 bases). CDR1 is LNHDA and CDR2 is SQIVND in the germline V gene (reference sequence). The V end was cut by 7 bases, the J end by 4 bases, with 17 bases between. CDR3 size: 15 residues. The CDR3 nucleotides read TGTGCCAGTACTTTTCTGGGACACGGGTACAATGAGCAGTTCTTC. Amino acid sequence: CASTFLGHGYNEQFF.

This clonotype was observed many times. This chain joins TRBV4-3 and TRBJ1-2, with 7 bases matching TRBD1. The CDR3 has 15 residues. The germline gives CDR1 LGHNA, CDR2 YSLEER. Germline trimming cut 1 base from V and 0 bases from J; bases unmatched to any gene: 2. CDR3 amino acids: CASSQAQGPNYGYTF. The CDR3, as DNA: TGCGCCAGCAGCCAAGCACAGGGGCCTAACTATGGCTACACCTTC.

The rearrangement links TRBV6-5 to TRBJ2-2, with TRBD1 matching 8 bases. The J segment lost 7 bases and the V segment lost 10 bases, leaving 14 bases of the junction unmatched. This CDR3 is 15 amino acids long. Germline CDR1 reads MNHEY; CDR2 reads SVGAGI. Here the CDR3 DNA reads TGTGCCACCGAAAATGACAGGGGCCAGGGCGGGGAGCTGTTTTTT. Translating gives CATENDRGQGGELFF.

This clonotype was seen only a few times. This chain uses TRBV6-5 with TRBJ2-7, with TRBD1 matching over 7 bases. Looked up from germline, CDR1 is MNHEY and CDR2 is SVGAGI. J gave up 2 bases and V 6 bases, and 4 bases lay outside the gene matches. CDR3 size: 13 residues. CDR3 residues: CASRERGPYEQYF. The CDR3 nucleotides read TGTGCCAGCAGGGAAAGGGGGCCCTACGAGCAGTACTTC.

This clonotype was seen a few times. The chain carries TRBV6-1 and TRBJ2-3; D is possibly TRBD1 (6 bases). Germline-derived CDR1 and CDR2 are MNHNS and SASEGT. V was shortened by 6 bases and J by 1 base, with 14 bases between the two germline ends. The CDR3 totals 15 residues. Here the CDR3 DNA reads TGTGCCAGCAGGGCGGACAGCCCTGGCACAGATACGCAGTATTTT. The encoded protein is CASRADSPGTDTQYF.

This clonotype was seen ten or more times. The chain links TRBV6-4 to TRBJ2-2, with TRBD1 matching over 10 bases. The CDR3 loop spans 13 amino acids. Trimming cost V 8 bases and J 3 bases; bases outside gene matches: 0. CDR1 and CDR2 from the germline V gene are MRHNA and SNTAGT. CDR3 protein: CASGTGDTGELFF. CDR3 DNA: TGTGCCAGCGGGACAGGGGACACCGGGGAGCTGTTTTTT.

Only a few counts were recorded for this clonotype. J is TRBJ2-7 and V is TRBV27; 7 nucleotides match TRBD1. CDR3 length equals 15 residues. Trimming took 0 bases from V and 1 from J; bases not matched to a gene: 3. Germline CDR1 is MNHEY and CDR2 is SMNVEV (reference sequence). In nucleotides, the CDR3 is TGTGCCAGCAGTTTATCCTGGGACAGTTCCTACGAGCAGTACTTC. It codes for CASSLSWDSSYEQYF.

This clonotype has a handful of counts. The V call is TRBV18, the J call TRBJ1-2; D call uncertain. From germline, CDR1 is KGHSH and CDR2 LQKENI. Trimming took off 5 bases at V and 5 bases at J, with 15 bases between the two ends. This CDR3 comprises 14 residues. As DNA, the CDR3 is TGTGCCAGCTCAGTTACCGGGCCACCGTATGGCTACACCTTC. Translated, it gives CASSVTGPPYGYTF.

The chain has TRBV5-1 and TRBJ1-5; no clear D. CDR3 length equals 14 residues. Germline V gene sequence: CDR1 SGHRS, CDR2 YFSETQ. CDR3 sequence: CVRSGSRGDQPQHF. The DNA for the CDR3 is TGCGTCAGATCCGGGTCCCGAGGAGATCAGCCCCAGCATTTT.

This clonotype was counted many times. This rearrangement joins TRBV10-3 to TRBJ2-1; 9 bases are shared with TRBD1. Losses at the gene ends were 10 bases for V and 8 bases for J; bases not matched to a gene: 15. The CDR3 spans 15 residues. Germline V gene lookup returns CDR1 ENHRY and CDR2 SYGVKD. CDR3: CATQYIGTGKDEQFF. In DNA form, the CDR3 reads TGTGCCACCCAGTACATCGGGACAGGGAAGGATGAGCAGTTCTTC.

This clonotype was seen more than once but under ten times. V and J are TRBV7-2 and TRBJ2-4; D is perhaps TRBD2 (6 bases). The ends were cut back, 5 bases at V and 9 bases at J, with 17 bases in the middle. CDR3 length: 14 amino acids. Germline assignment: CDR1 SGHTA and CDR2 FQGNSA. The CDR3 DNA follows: TGTGCCAGCAGCGAACTTACGGAGGGGCTCATTCAGTACTTC. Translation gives CASSELTEGLIQYF.

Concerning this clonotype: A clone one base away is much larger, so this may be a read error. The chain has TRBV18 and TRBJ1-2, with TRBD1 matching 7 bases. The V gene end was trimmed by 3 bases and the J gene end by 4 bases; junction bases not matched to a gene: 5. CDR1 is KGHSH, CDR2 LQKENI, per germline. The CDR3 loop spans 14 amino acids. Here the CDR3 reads CASSPWDRSYGYTF. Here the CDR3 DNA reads TGTGCCAGCTCACCTTGGGACAGATCCTATGGCTACACCTTC.

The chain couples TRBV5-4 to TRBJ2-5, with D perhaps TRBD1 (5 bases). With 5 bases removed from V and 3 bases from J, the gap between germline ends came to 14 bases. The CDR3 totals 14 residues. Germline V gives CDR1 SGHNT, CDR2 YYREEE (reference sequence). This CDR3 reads CASRPVAGKETQYF. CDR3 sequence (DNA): TGTGCCAGCAGACCAGTCGCAGGGAAAGAGACCCAGTACTTC.

Here the CDR3 DNA reads TGTGCCAGCAGTGACTTAGGACGGGGGAACACCGGGGAGCTGTTTTTT. It specifies CASSDLGRGNTGELFF. The chain couples TRBV6-2 or TRBV6-3 to TRBJ2-2; possible D gene TRBD2, 5 bases. The V gene lost 5 bases and the J gene lost 1 base, with 14 bases spanning the gap. The CDR3 length is 16 residues. Germline CDR1 reads MNHEY; CDR2 reads SVGEGT.

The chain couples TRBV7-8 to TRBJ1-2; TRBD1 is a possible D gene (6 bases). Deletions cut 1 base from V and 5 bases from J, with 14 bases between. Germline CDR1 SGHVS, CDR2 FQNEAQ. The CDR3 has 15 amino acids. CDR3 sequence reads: CASSLGSWDTYGYTF. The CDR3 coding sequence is TGTGCCAGCAGCTTAGGGTCCTGGGACACTTATGGCTACACCTTC. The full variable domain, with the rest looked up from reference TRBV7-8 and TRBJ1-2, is GAGVSQSPRYKVAKRGQDVALRCDPISGHVSLFWYQQALGQGPEFLTYFQNEAQLDKSGLPSDRFFAERPEGSVSTLKIQRTQQEDSAVYLCASSLGSWDTYGYTFGSGTRLTVV.

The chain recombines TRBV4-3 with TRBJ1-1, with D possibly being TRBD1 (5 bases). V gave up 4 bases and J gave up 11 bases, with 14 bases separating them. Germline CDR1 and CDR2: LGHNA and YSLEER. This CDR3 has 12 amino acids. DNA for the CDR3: TGCGCCAGCAGCCCGGGGAGGGGACGGGCTTTCTTT. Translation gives CASSPGRGRAFF.

CDR3 coding DNA: TGTGCCACCAGCGCGACAGGGACCTACGAGCAGTACTTC. Its translation is CATSATGTYEQYF. The chain carries TRBV24-1 and TRBJ2-7; 7 nucleotides match TRBD1. From germline, CDR1 is KGHDR and CDR2 SFDVKD. V shed 7 bases, J shed 2 bases, and the junction held 4 bases outside the gene matches. There are 13 residues in the CDR3.

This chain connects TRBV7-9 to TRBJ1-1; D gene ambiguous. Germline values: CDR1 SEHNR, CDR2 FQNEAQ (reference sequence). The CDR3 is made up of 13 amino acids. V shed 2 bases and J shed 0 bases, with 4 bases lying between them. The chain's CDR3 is CASSLPLNTEAFF. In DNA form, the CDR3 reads TGTGCCAGCAGCTTACCCTTGAACACTGAAGCTTTCTTT.

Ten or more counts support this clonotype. The CDR3 nucleotides are TGTGCCAGCAGCCCCGGGACGGCTAACACCGGGGAGCTGTTTTTT. Encoded protein: CASSPGTANTGELFF. The genes are TRBV7-6 and TRBJ2-2; D is possibly TRBD1 or TRBD2 (5 bases each). V lost 5 bases and J 2 bases, leaving 12 bases between the germline ends. In germline, CDR1 is SGHVS, CDR2 FNYEAQ. The CDR3 is 15 amino acids.

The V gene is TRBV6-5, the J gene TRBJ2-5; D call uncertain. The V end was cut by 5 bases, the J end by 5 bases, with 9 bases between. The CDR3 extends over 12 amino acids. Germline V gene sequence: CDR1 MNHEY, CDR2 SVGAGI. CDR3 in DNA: TGTGCCAGCAGTGGAGTGGGGGAGACCCAGTACTTC. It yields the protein CASSGVGETQYF.

The CDR3 region has the DNA TGTGCCAGCAGCCTATTACGACAGGTGCCGGACAATGAGCAGTTCTTC. Encoded protein: CASSLLRQVPDNEQFF. The V and J genes are TRBV11-2 and TRBJ2-1; maybe TRBD1 (6 bases). The ends were cut back, 5 bases at V and 5 bases at J, with 19 bases in the middle. Germline V gene lookup returns CDR1 SGHAT and CDR2 FQNNGV. CDR3 length: 16 amino acids.

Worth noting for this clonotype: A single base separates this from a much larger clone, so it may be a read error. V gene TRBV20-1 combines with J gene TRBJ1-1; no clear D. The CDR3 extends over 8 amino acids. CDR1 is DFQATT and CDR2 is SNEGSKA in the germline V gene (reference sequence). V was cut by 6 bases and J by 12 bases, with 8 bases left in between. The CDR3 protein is CSARESFF. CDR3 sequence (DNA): TGCAGTGCCCGGGAATCTTTCTTT.

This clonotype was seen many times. CDR3 nucleotide sequence: TGTGCCAGCAGCTTATGGGCTAGCGGGGGCAATGAGCAGTTCTTC. Encoded protein: CASSLWASGGNEQFF. The chain couples TRBV7-3 to TRBJ2-1; TRBD2 aligns across 10 bases. CDR3 length: 15 residues. The germline V gene has CDR1 SGHTA and CDR2 FQGTGA. The J segment lost 6 bases and the V segment lost 2 bases, leaving 4 bases of the junction unmatched. The full variable domain, completed using reference TRBV7-3 and TRBJ2-1, is GAGVSQTPSNKVTEKGKYVELRCDPISGHTALYWYRQSLGQGPEFLIYFQGTGAADDSGLPNDRFFAVRPEGSVSTLKIQRTERGDSAVYLCASSLWASGGNEQFFGPGTRLTVL.

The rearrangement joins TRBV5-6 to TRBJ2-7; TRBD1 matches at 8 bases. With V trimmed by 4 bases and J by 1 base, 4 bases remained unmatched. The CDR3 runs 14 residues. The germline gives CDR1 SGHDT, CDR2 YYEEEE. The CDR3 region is CASSDRGHSYEQYF. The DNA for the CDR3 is TGTGCCAGCAGCGACAGGGGACATTCCTACGAGCAGTACTTC.

Written as DNA, the CDR3 is TGTGCCAGCAGCGTAGGGACAGCCATGAACACTGAAGCTTTCTTT. Protein sequence: CASSVGTAMNTEAFF. The rearrangement joins TRBV9 to TRBJ1-1; D possibly corresponds to TRBD1 (6 bases). The length of the CDR3 is 15 residues. The V end was cut by 0 bases, the J end by 0 bases, with 9 bases between. The germline gives CDR1 SGDLS, CDR2 YYNGEE.

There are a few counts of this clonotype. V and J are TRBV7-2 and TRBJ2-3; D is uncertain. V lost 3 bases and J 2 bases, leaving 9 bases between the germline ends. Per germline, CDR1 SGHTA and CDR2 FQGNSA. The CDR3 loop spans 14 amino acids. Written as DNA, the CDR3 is TGTGCCAGCAGCTTGGATCCTAACACAGATACGCAGTATTTT. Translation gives CASSLDPNTDTQYF.

CDR3 nucleotides: TGCAGCGTCCTACAGGGCTACGAGCAGTACGTC. Protein product: CSVLQGYEQYV. This chain links TRBV29-1 with TRBJ2-7; D is perhaps TRBD1 (6 bases). This CDR3 is 11 amino acids long. Germline CDR1 SQVTM, CDR2 ANQGSEA. The V end was cut by 6 bases, the J end by 3 bases, with 9 bases between.

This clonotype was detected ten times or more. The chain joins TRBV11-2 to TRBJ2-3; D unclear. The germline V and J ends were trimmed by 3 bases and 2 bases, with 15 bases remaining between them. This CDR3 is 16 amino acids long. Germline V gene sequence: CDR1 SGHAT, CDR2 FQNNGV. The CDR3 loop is CASSFLERLYTDTQYF. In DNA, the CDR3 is TGTGCCAGCAGCTTTTTGGAGAGACTTTACACAGATACGCAGTATTTT.